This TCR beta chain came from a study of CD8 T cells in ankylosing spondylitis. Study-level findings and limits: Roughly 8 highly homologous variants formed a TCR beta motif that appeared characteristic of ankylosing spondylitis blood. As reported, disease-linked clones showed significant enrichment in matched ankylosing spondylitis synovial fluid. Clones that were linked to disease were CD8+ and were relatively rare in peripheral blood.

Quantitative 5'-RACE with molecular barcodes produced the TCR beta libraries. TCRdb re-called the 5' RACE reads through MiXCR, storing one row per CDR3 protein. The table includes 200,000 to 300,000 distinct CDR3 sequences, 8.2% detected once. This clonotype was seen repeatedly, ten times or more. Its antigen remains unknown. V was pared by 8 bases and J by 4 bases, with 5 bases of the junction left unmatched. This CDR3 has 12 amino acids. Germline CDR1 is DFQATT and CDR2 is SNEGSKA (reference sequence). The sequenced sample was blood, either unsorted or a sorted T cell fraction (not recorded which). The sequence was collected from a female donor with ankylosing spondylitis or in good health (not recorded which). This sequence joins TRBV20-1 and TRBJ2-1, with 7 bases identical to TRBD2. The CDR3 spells CSPRGGYNEQFF. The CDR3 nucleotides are TGCAGTCCGAGGGGAGGGTACAATGAGCAGTTCTTC.